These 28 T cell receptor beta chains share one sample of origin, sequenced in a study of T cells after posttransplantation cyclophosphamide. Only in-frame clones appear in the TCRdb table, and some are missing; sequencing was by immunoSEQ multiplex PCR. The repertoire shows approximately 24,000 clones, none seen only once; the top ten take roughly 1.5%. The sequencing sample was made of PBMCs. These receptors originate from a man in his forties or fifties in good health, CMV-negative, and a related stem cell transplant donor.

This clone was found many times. The CDR3 DNA is TGTGCCAGCAGTGACTCACACTCTGGGGCCAACGTCCTGACTTTC. Translating it yields CASSDSHSGANVLTF. The V and J genes are TRBV6-4 and TRBJ2-6; D uncertain. The CDR3 covers 15 residues. V was cut by 0 bases and J by 0 bases, with 3 bases left in between. Germline V lookup: CDR1 MRHNA, CDR2 SNTAGT.

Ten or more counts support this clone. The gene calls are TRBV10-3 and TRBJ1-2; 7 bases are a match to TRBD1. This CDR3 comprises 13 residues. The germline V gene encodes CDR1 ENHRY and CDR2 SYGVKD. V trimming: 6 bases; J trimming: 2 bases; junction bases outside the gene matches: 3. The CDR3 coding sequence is TGTGCCATCAGCGGGGGACAGAACTATGGCTACACCTTC. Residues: CAISGGQNYGYTF.

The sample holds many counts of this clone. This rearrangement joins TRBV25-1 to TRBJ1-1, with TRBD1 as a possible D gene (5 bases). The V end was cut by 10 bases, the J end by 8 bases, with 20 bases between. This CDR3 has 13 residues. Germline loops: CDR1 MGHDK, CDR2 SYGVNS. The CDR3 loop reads CATSTGRASEAFF. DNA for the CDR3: TGTGCCACCTCGACGGGCAGGGCAAGCGAAGCTTTCTTT.

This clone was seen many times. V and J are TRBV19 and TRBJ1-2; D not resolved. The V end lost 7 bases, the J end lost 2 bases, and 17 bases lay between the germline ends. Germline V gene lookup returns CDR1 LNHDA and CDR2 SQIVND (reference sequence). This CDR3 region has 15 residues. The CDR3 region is CASTLSRTSNYGYTF. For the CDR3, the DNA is TGTGCCAGTACTTTATCGCGGACTTCCAACTATGGCTACACCTTC.

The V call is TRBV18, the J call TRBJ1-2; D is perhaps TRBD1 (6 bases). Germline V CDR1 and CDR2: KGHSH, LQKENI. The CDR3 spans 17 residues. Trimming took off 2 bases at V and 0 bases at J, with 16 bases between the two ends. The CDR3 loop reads CASSPSALTGANYGYTF. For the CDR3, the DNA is TGTGCCAGCTCACCAAGCGCTCTGACAGGAGCTAACTATGGCTACACCTTC.

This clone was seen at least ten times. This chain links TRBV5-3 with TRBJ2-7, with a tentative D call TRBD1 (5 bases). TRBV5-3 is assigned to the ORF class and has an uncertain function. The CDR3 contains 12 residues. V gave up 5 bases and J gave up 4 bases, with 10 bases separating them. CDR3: CARRLQAYEQYF. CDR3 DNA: TGTGCCAGAAGGTTACAGGCTTACGAGCAGTACTTC.

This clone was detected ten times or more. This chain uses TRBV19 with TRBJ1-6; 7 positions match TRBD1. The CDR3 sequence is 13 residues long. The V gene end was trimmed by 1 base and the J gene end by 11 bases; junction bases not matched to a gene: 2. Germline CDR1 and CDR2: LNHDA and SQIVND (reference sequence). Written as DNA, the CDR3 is TGTGCCAGTAGTATAGCAGGGGGGACACCCCTCCACTTT. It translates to CASSIAGGTPLHF.

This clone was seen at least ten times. This CDR3 is CASSSRGTDNSPLHF. Here the CDR3 DNA reads TGTGCCAGCAGCTCCCGAGGTACCGATAATTCACCCCTCCACTTT. The rearrangement links TRBV9 to TRBJ1-6; no firm D call. Germline lookup yields CDR1 SGDLS and CDR2 YYNGEE. The CDR3 consists of 15 residues. Deletions cut 4 bases from V and 5 bases from J, with 13 bases between.

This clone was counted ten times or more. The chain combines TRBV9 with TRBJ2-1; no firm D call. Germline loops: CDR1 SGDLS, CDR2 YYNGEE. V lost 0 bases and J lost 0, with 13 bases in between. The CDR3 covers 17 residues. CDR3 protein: CASSVGGAASSYNEQFF. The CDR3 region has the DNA TGTGCCAGCAGCGTAGGTGGAGCCGCCAGCTCCTACAATGAGCAGTTCTTC.

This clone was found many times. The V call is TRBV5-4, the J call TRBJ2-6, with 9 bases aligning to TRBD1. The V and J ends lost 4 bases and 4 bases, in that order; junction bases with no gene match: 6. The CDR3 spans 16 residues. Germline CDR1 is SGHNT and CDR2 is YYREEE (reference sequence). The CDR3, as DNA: TGTGCCAGCAGCACACGGACAGGGGCAGGGGCCAACGTCCTGACTTTC. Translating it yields CASSTRTGAGANVLTF.

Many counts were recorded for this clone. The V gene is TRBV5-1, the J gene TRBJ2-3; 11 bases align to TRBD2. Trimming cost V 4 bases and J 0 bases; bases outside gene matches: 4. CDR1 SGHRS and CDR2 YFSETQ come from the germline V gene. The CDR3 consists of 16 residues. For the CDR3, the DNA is TGCGCCAGCAGCCTACTAGCGGGGGCGAGCACAGATACGCAGTATTTT. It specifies CASSLLAGASTDTQYF.

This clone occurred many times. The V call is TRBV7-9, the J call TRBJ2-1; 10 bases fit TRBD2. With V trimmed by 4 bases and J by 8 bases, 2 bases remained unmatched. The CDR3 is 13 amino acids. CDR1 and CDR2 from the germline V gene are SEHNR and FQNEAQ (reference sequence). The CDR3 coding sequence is TGTGCCAGCAGCTCTAGCGGGAGAGATGAGCAGTTCTTC. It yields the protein CASSSSGRDEQFF.

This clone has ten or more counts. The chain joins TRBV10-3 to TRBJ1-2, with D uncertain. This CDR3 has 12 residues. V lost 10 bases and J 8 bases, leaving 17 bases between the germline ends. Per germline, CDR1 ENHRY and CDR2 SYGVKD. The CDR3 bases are TGTGCCACCCGCGACTCAACGAGGGGCTACACCTTC. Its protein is CATRDSTRGYTF.

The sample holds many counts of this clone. CDR3 sequence: CASSLRQGARTEAFF. The CDR3, as DNA: TGTGCCAGCTCACTACGGCAGGGGGCGCGGACTGAAGCTTTCTTT. The chain recombines TRBV18 with TRBJ1-1, with TRBD1 matching 8 bases. Germline trimming cut 4 bases from V and 5 bases from J; bases unmatched to any gene: 9. The CDR3 loop spans 15 amino acids. Germline V gives CDR1 KGHSH, CDR2 LQKENI.

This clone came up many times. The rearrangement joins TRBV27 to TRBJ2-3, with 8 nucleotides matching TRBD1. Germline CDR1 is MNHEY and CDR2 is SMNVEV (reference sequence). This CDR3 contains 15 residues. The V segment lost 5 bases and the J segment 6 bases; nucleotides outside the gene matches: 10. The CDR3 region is CASSPGGTGPDTQYF. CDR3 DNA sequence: TGTGCCAGCAGTCCAGGCGGGACAGGTCCCGATACGCAGTATTTT.

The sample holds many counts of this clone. CDR3 DNA: TGCGCCAGCAGCCAAGATCGACCCGCGGGGGGGAAGTTGGAGACCCAGTACTTC. Residues: CASSQDRPAGGKLETQYF. V and J are TRBV4-1 and TRBJ2-5, with 9 bases matching TRBD2. CDR1 is MGHRA and CDR2 is YSYEKL in the germline V gene. Trimming cost V 0 bases and J 5 bases; bases outside gene matches: 13. The CDR3 spans 18 residues.

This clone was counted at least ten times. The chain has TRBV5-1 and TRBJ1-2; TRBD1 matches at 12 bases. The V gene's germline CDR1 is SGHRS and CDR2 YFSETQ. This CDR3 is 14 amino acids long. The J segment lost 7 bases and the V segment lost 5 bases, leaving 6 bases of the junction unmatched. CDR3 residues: CASRTGTGGLGYTF. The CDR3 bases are TGCGCCAGCAGAACCGGGACAGGGGGCCTTGGCTACACCTTC.

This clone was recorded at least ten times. The CDR3 coding sequence is TGTGCCAGCAGTCGTAAGGGGGGGACTGAAGCTTTCTTT. Its protein is CASSRKGGTEAFF. V is TRBV6-1 and J is TRBJ1-1; maybe TRBD1 (6 bases). Germline loops: CDR1 MNHNS, CDR2 SASEGT. This CDR3 spans 13 amino acids. The V and J ends lost 5 bases and 5 bases respectively, with 12 bases between them.

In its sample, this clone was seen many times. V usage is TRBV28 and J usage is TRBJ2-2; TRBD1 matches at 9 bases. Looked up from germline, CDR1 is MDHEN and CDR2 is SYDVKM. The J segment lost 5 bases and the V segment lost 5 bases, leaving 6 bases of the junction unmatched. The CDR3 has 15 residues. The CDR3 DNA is TGTGCCAGCAGTCGGACAGGGGAGGTTACCGGGGAGCTGTTTTTT. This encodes CASSRTGEVTGELFF.

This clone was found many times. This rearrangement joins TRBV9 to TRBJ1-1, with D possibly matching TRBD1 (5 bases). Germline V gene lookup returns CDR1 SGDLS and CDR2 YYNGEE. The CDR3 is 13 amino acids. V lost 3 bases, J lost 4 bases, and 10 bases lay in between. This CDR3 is CASSAQGFTEAFF. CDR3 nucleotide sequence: TGTGCCAGCAGCGCGCAGGGTTTCACTGAAGCTTTCTTT.

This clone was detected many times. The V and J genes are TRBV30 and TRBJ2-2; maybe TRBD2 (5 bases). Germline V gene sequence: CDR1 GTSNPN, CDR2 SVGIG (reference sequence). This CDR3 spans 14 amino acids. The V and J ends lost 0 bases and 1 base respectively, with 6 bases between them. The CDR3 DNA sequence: TGTGCCTGGAGTGTCGGACTGAACACCGGGGAGCTGTTTTTT. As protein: CAWSVGLNTGELFF.

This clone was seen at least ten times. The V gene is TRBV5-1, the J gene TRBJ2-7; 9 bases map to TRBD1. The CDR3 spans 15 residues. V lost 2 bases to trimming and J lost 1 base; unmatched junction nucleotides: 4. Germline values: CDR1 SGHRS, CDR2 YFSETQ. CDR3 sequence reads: CASSFGDRDSYEQYF. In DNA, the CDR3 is TGCGCCAGCAGCTTCGGGGACAGGGATTCCTACGAGCAGTACTTC.

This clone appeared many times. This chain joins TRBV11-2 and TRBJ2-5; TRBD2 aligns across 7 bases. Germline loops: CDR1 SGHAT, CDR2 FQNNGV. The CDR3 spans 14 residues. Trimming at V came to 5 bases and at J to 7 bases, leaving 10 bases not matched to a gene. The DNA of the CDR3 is TGTGCCAGCAGCCGTGGGCAGGAGCGGGGGACCCAGTACTTC. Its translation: CASSRGQERGTQYF.

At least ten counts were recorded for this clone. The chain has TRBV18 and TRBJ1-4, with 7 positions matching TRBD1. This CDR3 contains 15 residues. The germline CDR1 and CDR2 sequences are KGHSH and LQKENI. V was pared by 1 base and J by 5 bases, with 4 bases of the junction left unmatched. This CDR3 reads CASSPLGQRNEKLFF. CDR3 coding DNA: TGTGCCAGCTCACCACTGGGACAGAGGAATGAAAAACTGTTTTTT.

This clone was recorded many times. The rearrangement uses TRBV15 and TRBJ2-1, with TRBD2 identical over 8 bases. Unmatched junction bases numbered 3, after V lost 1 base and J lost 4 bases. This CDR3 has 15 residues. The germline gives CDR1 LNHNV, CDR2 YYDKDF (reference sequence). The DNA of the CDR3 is TGTGCCACCAGCAGAGGACTAGCGCAGTACAATGAGCAGTTCTTC. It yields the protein CATSRGLAQYNEQFF.

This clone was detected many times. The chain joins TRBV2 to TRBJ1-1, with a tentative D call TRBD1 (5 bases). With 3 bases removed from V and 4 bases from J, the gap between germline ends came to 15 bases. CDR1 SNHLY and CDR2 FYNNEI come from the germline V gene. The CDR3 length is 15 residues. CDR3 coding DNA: TGTGCCAGCAGTGACCGGGGCAGGGAGGCCACTGAAGCTTTCTTT. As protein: CASSDRGREATEAFF. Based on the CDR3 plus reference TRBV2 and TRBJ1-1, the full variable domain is EPEVTQTPSHQVTQMGQEVILRCVPISNHLYFYWYRQILGQKVEFLVSFYNNEISEKSEIFDDQFSVERPDGSNFTLKIRSTKLEDSAMYFCASSDRGREATEAFFGQGTRLTVV.

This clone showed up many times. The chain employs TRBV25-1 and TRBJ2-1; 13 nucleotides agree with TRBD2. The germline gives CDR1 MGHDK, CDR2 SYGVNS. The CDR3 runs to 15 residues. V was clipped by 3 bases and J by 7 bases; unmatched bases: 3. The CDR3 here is CASSDWTSGSNEQFF. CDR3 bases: TGTGCCAGCAGTGACTGGACTAGCGGGAGTAATGAGCAGTTCTTC.

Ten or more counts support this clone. CDR3 nucleotide sequence: TGCGCCAGCAATGCCCCTGGACTCCAGCAGTACTTC. Translated, it gives CASNAPGLQQYF. The chain uses TRBV10-1 and TRBJ2-7; tentatively, D is TRBD2 (5 bases). The CDR3 runs to 12 residues. Germline V lookup: CDR1 WNHNN, CDR2 SYGVQD (reference sequence). V was pared by 7 bases and J by 8 bases, with 15 bases between.